The 29 T cell receptor beta chains below come from one sample, sequenced in a study of identical twins. From the 5' RACE reads, TCRdb called clonotypes with MiXCR, one entry per CDR3 protein. The sample yields about 690,000 distinct CDR3 sequences, over 5% seen once. Sequenced input: naive T cells sorted from blood. The source is a man aged 18 to 35 in good health.

The V call is TRBV28, the J call TRBJ2-3, with D unclear. Germline V CDR1 and CDR2: MDHEN, SYDVKM. V was trimmed by 3 bases and J by 0 bases, leaving 16 bases between them. The CDR3 has 17 amino acids. The CDR3 reads CASSFVPARPSTDTQYF. Written as DNA, the CDR3 is TGTGCCAGCAGTTTCGTTCCGGCGAGACCTAGCACAGATACGCAGTATTTT.

This clonotype was found many times. J is TRBJ2-7 and V is TRBV20-1; unclear D gene. Germline V gene lookup returns CDR1 DFQATT and CDR2 SNEGSKA (reference sequence). This CDR3 is 10 amino acids long. With 3 bases removed from V and 5 bases from J, the gap between germline ends came to 5 bases. CDR3: CSARINEQYV. In nucleotides, the CDR3 is TGCAGTGCTAGGATCAACGAGCAGTACGTC.

In this sample, this clonotype turned up a few times. The chain uses TRBV12-3 or TRBV12-4 and TRBJ2-4, with TRBD2 identical over 9 bases. This CDR3 contains 15 residues. The ends lost 1 base at V and 7 bases at J; junction bases unmatched: 5. For the CDR3, the DNA is TGTGCCAGCAGTTTAGTGGCGGGAGGGAGCAACATTCAGTACTTC. Its protein product is CASSLVAGGSNIQYF.

The table lists this clonotype with a few counts. V gene TRBV15 combines with J gene TRBJ1-4, with no clear D. Germline V lookup: CDR1 LNHNV, CDR2 YYDKDF (reference sequence). Trimming pared 5 bases from V and 0 bases from J, leaving 10 bases between. The CDR3 extends over 15 amino acids. CDR3 in amino acids: CATSLDLATNEKLFF. The CDR3 nucleotides are TGTGCCACCAGCCTAGACCTTGCAACTAATGAAAAACTGTTTTTT.

There are many counts of this clonotype. The J gene is TRBJ2-7, the V gene TRBV29-1, with TRBD2 identical over 13 bases. In germline, CDR1 is SQVTM, CDR2 ANQGSEA. Germline trimming cut 7 bases from V and 7 bases from J; bases unmatched to any gene: 4. The CDR3 has 12 residues. The CDR3 DNA reads TGCAGCGCTCGGACTAGCGGGAGAGAGCAGTACTTC. This translates into CSARTSGREQYF.

The CDR3 nucleotides are TGTGCCAGCAGTCCCATCTGGACTAGCTCCAATGAGCAGTTCTTC. Its translation: CASSPIWTSSNEQFF. The gene calls are TRBV11-2 and TRBJ2-1; 8 bases are shared with TRBD2. Unmatched junction bases numbered 10, after V lost 6 bases and J lost 6 bases. The V gene's germline CDR1 is SGHAT and CDR2 FQNNGV. The CDR3 loop spans 15 amino acids.

This clonotype was seen many times. The chain carries TRBV5-5 and TRBJ2-3; 7 positions match TRBD1. Looked up from germline, CDR1 is SGHKS and CDR2 is YYEKEE (reference sequence). The CDR3 is made up of 15 amino acids. With V trimmed by 4 bases and J by 6 bases, 11 bases remained unmatched. CDR3 sequence (DNA): TGTGCCAGCAGCCGACGACAGGGCAGAGAGGATACGCAGTATTTT. This encodes CASSRRQGREDTQYF.

This clonotype has ten or more counts. This rearrangement joins TRBV12-3 or TRBV12-4 to TRBJ1-1; D is ambiguous. V was pared by 3 bases and J by 10 bases, with 12 bases between. CDR3 size: 12 residues. Written as DNA, the CDR3 is TGTGCCAGCAGTTTTCTAAACGCCCCAGCTTTCTTT. The encoded protein is CASSFLNAPAFF.

In this sample, this clonotype turned up a few times. The chain couples TRBV7-9 to TRBJ2-3; 9 bases line up with TRBD2. V gave up 7 bases and J gave up 6 bases; unmatched junction bases: 8. Germline lookup yields CDR1 SEHNR and CDR2 FQNEAQ (reference sequence). This CDR3 spans 14 amino acids. In DNA, the CDR3 is TGTGCCAGCAACGTAGCGGGAGAGGCGGATACGCAGTATTTT. Translated: CASNVAGEADTQYF.

This clonotype was recorded at least ten times. The chain joins TRBV10-3 to TRBJ2-7; the D is unclear. The germline gives CDR1 ENHRY, CDR2 SYGVKD. There are 15 residues in the CDR3. Trimming removed 4 bases from V and 0 bases from J, with 13 bases in between. CDR3 amino acids: CAISGKDGSSYEQYF. For the CDR3, the DNA is TGTGCCATCAGTGGGAAGGACGGTAGCTCCTACGAGCAGTACTTC.

There are a few counts of this clonotype. V gene TRBV14 combines with J gene TRBJ2-7, with TRBD1 matching 7 bases. V shed 4 bases, J shed 0 bases, and the junction held 0 bases outside the gene matches. Germline loops: CDR1 SGHDN, CDR2 FVKESK. The CDR3 spans 13 residues. Here the CDR3 DNA reads TGTGCCAGCAGCCGACAGGGCTCCTACGAGCAGTACGTC. The encoded protein is CASSRQGSYEQYV.

This clonotype was observed many times. V and J are TRBV25-1 and TRBJ1-2; D not resolved. Trimming took 3 bases from V and 8 from J, leaving 4 bases between them. The germline V gene encodes CDR1 MGHDK and CDR2 SYGVNS. CDR3 length: 10 amino acids. CDR3 protein: CASSDGGYTF. DNA of the CDR3: TGTGCCAGCAGTGACGGGGGCTACACCTTC.

This clonotype was found many times. The J gene is TRBJ2-5, the V gene TRBV11-2; TRBD1 or TRBD2 may be the D gene (6 bases each). The CDR3 consists of 16 residues. CDR1 SGHAT and CDR2 FQNNGV come from the germline V gene. The V end lost 1 base, the J end lost 2 bases, and 14 bases lay between the germline ends. Written as DNA, the CDR3 is TGTGCCAGCAGCTTAGTTCGGAGAGGGGGGCAAGAGACCCAGTACTTC. This encodes CASSLVRRGGQETQYF.

This clonotype was recorded at least ten times. This chain joins TRBV7-3 and TRBJ2-3, with TRBD2 matching 14 bases. CDR1 is SGHTA, CDR2 FQGTGA, per germline. J was trimmed by 7 bases and V by 0 bases; bases with no gene match: 6. The CDR3 runs 17 residues. The CDR3 region has the DNA TGTGCCAGCAGCTTAACGGGGACTAGCGGGAGTTTAAATACGCAGTATTTT. As protein: CASSLTGTSGSLNTQYF.

The chain employs TRBV25-1 and TRBJ2-5; TRBD2 agrees at 10 bases. Trimming took 5 bases from V and 1 from J; bases not matched to a gene: 4. The CDR3 is 15 amino acids. Germline V lookup: CDR1 MGHDK, CDR2 SYGVNS. The CDR3 reads CASSLAGASQETQYF. The DNA of the CDR3 is TGTGCCAGCAGTCTAGCGGGAGCATCCCAAGAGACCCAGTACTTC.

This clonotype was picked up a small number of times. This chain joins TRBV7-8 and TRBJ2-7; D gene ambiguous. Germline loops: CDR1 SGHVS, CDR2 FQNEAQ. This CDR3 contains 13 residues. Trimming removed 1 base from V and 2 bases from J, with 6 bases in between. CDR3 loop: CASSLGKAYEQYF. DNA of the CDR3: TGTGCCAGCAGCTTAGGGAAGGCCTACGAGCAGTACTTC.

This clonotype has at least ten counts. The chain has TRBV27 and TRBJ2-3, with D possibly being TRBD2 (5 bases). The CDR3 runs to 14 residues. Trimming left V 7 bases short and J 8 bases short, with 19 bases between. The germline gives CDR1 MNHEY, CDR2 SMNVEV (reference sequence). CDR3 loop: CASTSPLGAATQYF. CDR3 sequence (DNA): TGTGCCAGCACATCCCCACTTGGAGCGGCTACGCAGTATTTT.

This clonotype was recorded many times. V and J are TRBV4-2 and TRBJ1-2; D unresolved. Between the trimmed V and J ends, which lost 0 bases and 8 bases, there was a span of 19 bases. The CDR3 sequence is 16 residues long. The germline V gene encodes CDR1 LGHNA and CDR2 YNFKEQ. For the CDR3, the DNA is TGTGCCAGCAGCCAAGATTTCAGCCGGGTAGAGAGGGGCTACACCTTC. Translated, it gives CASSQDFSRVERGYTF.

This clonotype was counted many times. The chain carries TRBV5-1 and TRBJ2-7, with D possibly matching TRBD2 (5 bases). This CDR3 has 13 residues. In germline, CDR1 is SGHRS, CDR2 YFSETQ. V was trimmed by 4 bases and J by 0 bases, leaving 8 bases between them. CDR3 in DNA: TGCGCCAGCAGCCGTGAGGGCTCCTACGAGCAGTACGTC. Amino acids: CASSREGSYEQYV.

The rearrangement uses TRBV18 and TRBJ2-7, with D unclear. The CDR3 totals 17 residues. Germline V gene data show CDR1 as KGHSH and CDR2 as LQKENI. Between the trimmed V and J ends, which lost 7 bases and 5 bases, there was a span of 27 bases. Here the CDR3 DNA reads TGTGCCAGCTTATCCCGAGGTGTTTTGCACAGTTGGGACGAGCAGTACGTC. Amino acid sequence: CASLSRGVLHSWDEQYV.

The table lists this clonotype with many counts. The genes are TRBV15 and TRBJ2-7; tentative D call: TRBD2 (5 bases). With 0 bases removed from V and 6 bases from J, the gap between germline ends came to 9 bases. Germline lookup yields CDR1 LNHNV and CDR2 YYDKDF (reference sequence). The CDR3 extends over 13 amino acids. This CDR3 is CATSRDSGSEQYV. In nucleotides, the CDR3 is TGTGCCACCAGCAGAGATTCGGGGAGCGAGCAGTACGTC.

The sample holds many counts of this clonotype. The rearrangement joins TRBV29-1 to TRBJ1-2; D gene unclear. This CDR3 region has 12 residues. The germline V gene has CDR1 SQVTM and CDR2 ANQGSEA. V was pared by 6 bases and J by 5 bases, with 13 bases between. For the CDR3, the DNA is TGCAGCGTGTCGGAAGGGATATATGGCTACACCTTC. Its translation is CSVSEGIYGYTF.

Remarks on this clonotype: This may stem from a read error, because a much larger clone lies one nucleotide away. CDR3 region: CASSAAGTRKQETQYF. The DNA of the CDR3 is TGTGCCAGCAGCGCGGCAGGGACAAGGAAACAAGAGACCCAGTACTTC. This chain links TRBV5-8 with TRBJ2-5; D might be TRBD1 (6 bases). This CDR3 is built from 16 residues. The germline CDR1 and CDR2 sequences are SGHTS and YDEGEE. Trimming pared 4 bases from V and 2 bases from J, leaving 18 bases between.

The chain has TRBV6-2 or TRBV6-3 and TRBJ2-1, with a possible D match to TRBD2 (6 bases). The CDR3 contains 14 residues. Trimming pared 0 bases from V and 14 bases from J, leaving 17 bases between. The germline V gene has CDR1 MNHEY and CDR2 SVGEGT. The CDR3 sequence is CASSYSILVAEKFF. The CDR3 nucleotides are TGTGCCAGCAGTTACTCGATTCTGGTAGCGGAGAAGTTCTTC.

In its sample, this clonotype was seen many times. The V call is TRBV4-2, the J call TRBJ2-2, with D unclear. This CDR3 contains 18 residues. Looked up from germline, CDR1 is LGHNA and CDR2 is YNFKEQ. With 0 bases removed from V and 6 bases from J, the gap between germline ends came to 20 bases. The CDR3 bases are TGTGCCAGCAGCCAAGAGCAAGGGCCTACTATGGGCGCCGGGGAGCTGTTTTTT. Amino acids: CASSQEQGPTMGAGELFF.

CDR3 region: CASSLRAPGAGLITDTQYF. CDR3 in DNA: TGTGCCAGCAGCCTTAGGGCACCGGGGGCCGGACTTATCACAGATACGCAGTATTTT. This chain uses TRBV7-8 with TRBJ2-3, with D perhaps assigned TRBD1 or TRBD2 (6 bases each). Germline V gene data show CDR1 as SGHVS and CDR2 as FQNEAQ. V was cut by 5 bases and J by 2 bases, with 26 bases left in between. This CDR3 spans 19 amino acids.

The rearrangement joins TRBV29-1 to TRBJ2-5; 8 bases line up with TRBD1. The CDR3 has 14 amino acids. The germline V gene has CDR1 SQVTM and CDR2 ANQGSEA. Trimming removed 7 bases from V and 5 bases from J; junction bases left unmatched: 12. The CDR3 reads CSADLDRAGETQYF. The CDR3 region has the DNA TGCAGCGCCGACTTGGACAGGGCAGGCGAGACCCAGTACTTC.

A few counts support this clonotype. The chain carries TRBV12-3 or TRBV12-4 and TRBJ1-1; a possible D gene is TRBD1 (5 bases). V lost 8 bases to trimming and J lost 1 base, with 11 bases between them. The CDR3 extends over 13 amino acids. The DNA for the CDR3 is TGTGCCAGCCTACGGGACGGGAACACTGAAGCTTTCTTT. Residues: CASLRDGNTEAFF.

This chain links TRBV20-1 with TRBJ2-7; D uncertain. Germline CDR1 is DFQATT and CDR2 is SNEGSKA (reference sequence). Trimming left V 2 bases short and J 6 bases short, with 14 bases between. CDR3 size: 13 residues. CDR3 in amino acids: CSARWTSGGEQYF. The CDR3 DNA reads as TGCAGTGCTAGATGGACGTCCGGTGGCGAGCAGTACTTC.